The 25 T cell receptor beta chains reported below all come from one sample, sequenced in a study of spatial heterogeneity in lung cancer. Study conclusions and caveats: Mutation counts in tumors were tracked by counts of expanded intratumoral alpha and beta TCRs.

These receptors have no known antigen. TCRdb passed the 5' RACE reads through MiXCR, listing each CDR3 protein once. Here the sample spans a few thousand distinct CDR3 sequences, about 8% being singletons. The time point: sample taken at primary tumor resection. The starting material was lung tumor tissue, obtained at surgery. All receptors derive from a female donor with early-stage non-small cell lung cancer.

On this clonotype itself: One junction end does not reproduce the germline sequence, and a read error may be involved. As an off-target read in a library built for alpha chains, this beta chain has a frequency of little significance. The chain couples TRBV29-1 to TRBJ2-1; TRBD2 is a possible D gene (5 bases). CDR3 length: 10 residues. CDR1 and CDR2 (germline): SQVTM, ANQGSEA. The CDR3 spells CSVDRPEGVF. In DNA, the CDR3 is TGCAGCGTTGACCGCCCTGAGGGTGTTTTC.

This clonotype came up many times. Within a library made for alpha chains, this beta chain is off target, and its count is uninformative. This rearrangement joins TRBV25-1 to TRBJ2-2, with D perhaps TRBD2 (7 bases). The CDR3 sequence is 15 residues long. Trimming removed 3 bases from V and 5 bases from J, with 13 bases in between. Per germline, CDR1 MGHDK and CDR2 SYGVNS. The CDR3 spells CASSDSRGGTGELFF. The CDR3 DNA reads TGTGCCAGCAGTGATTCCAGGGGAGGGACCGGGGAGCTGTTTTTT.

This clonotype showed up many times. This beta chain is a stray read from a library made for alpha chains; its abundance is not meaningful. The chain links TRBV7-3 to TRBJ2-3, with D unclear. Trimming pared 6 bases from V and 6 bases from J, leaving 13 bases between. Germline V gene sequence: CDR1 SGHTA, CDR2 FQGTGA. The CDR3 is made up of 13 amino acids. CDR3 sequence (DNA): TGTGCCAGCAGTCCCGCTGGATCTGATACGCAGTATTTT. Its translation is CASSPAGSDTQYF.

This clonotype is termed medium-sized. Being off target in a library aimed at alpha chains, this beta chain has a size of little meaning. The chain uses TRBV5-1 and TRBJ2-1; TRBD2 aligns across 11 bases. Per the germline V gene, CDR1 is SGHRS and CDR2 is YFSETQ. The CDR3 extends over 15 amino acids. Unmatched junction bases numbered 0, after V lost 0 bases and J lost 4 bases. This CDR3 is CASSLGTSGYNEQFF. In nucleotides, the CDR3 is TGCGCCAGCAGCTTGGGGACTAGCGGGTACAATGAGCAGTTCTTC.

This clonotype was detected only a few times. With the library built for alpha chains, this beta chain is off target and its frequency is not meaningful. The V gene is TRBV10-3, the J gene TRBJ2-3; 10 bases line up with TRBD1. J lost 0 bases, V lost 6 bases, and 3 bases had no gene match. The CDR3 is 15 residues long. CDR1 is ENHRY, CDR2 SYGVKD, per germline. CDR3 sequence: CAIRGDRGSTDTQYF. In DNA, the CDR3 is TGTGCCATCAGGGGGGACAGGGGTAGCACAGATACGCAGTATTTT.

In its sample, this clonotype was seen many times. For a library built for alpha chains, this beta chain is a stray read; little rests on its size. This chain connects TRBV2 to TRBJ1-6, with a possible D match to TRBD1 (5 bases). Deletions cut 11 bases from V and 7 bases from J, with 18 bases between. Per germline, CDR1 SNHLY and CDR2 FYNNEI. This CDR3 is built from 14 residues. The CDR3 nucleotides are TGTGCCGGGACCCTGAGGCGGATAAATTCACCCCTCCACTTT. Translation gives CAGTLRRINSPLHF.

This clonotype was counted at least ten times. With the library built for alpha chains, this beta chain is off target and its frequency is not meaningful. V usage is TRBV5-1 and J usage is TRBJ2-1; D remains unclear. Per germline, CDR1 SGHRS and CDR2 YFSETQ. The CDR3 length is 12 residues. The V end lost 4 bases, the J end lost 5 bases, and 7 bases lay between the germline ends. CDR3 protein: CASSEHDNEQFF. In DNA, the CDR3 is TGCGCCAGCAGCGAACACGACAATGAGCAGTTCTTC.

By sample fraction, this clonotype is medium-sized. Little can be read into the size of this beta chain, an off-target read in a library designed for alpha chains. V gene TRBV6-1 combines with J gene TRBJ2-7; weak D call: TRBD2 (5 bases). This CDR3 has 13 residues. Deletions cut 5 bases from V and 2 bases from J, with 10 bases between. Germline lookup yields CDR1 MNHNS and CDR2 SASEGT. CDR3 sequence (DNA): TGTGCCAGCAGTACCGGCGGGCCCTACGAGCAGTACTTC. It is translated as CASSTGGPYEQYF.

This clonotype was detected ten times or more. In a library made to pick up alpha chains, this beta chain is a stray read with a size that means little. The chain links TRBV9 to TRBJ2-5; TRBD1 matches at 8 bases. Trimming removed 0 bases from V and 1 base from J; junction bases left unmatched: 5. Germline V lookup: CDR1 SGDLS, CDR2 YYNGEE. The CDR3 has 16 amino acids. The CDR3 DNA reads TGTGCCAGCAGCGTAGGGACAGGGAGTTCCCAAGAGACCCAGTACTTC. Translating gives CASSVGTGSSQETQYF.

This clonotype was seen at least ten times. This beta chain slipped into a library made for alpha chains as a stray read, so its size is not meaningful. The rearrangement uses TRBV20-1 and TRBJ2-1; TRBD2 matches at 7 bases. The CDR3 length is 14 residues. Trimming cost V 6 bases and J 6 bases; bases outside gene matches: 11. Germline V gene sequence: CDR1 DFQATT, CDR2 SNEGSKA (reference sequence). Here the CDR3 reads CSAEEGGPSNEQFF. CDR3 sequence (DNA): TGCAGTGCCGAAGAGGGAGGGCCCAGCAATGAGCAGTTCTTC.

In this sample, this clonotype is medium-sized. With the library built for alpha chains, this beta chain is off target and its frequency is not meaningful. The rearrangement links TRBV7-2 to TRBJ2-7, with 8 bases that match TRBD1. With V trimmed by 3 bases and J by 2 bases, 3 bases remained unmatched. CDR3 length equals 14 residues. Germline V gene lookup returns CDR1 SGHTA and CDR2 FQGNSA. Written as DNA, the CDR3 is TGTGCCAGCAGCTTGACAGGGGTCCCCTACGAGCAGTACTTC. Protein sequence: CASSLTGVPYEQYF.

This clonotype was recorded many times. This beta chain is an unintended read in a library built for alpha chains; its size means little. The chain combines TRBV7-9 with TRBJ2-7; TRBD2 aligns across 12 bases. V lost 5 bases and J lost 0; bases outside the gene matches: 8. The CDR3 has 17 residues. CDR1 and CDR2 from the germline V gene are SEHNR and FQNEAQ (reference sequence). In DNA, the CDR3 is TGTGCCAGCAGCCACGGACTAGCGGGGCTTTCCTCCTACGAGCAGTACTTC. Its protein is CASSHGLAGLSSYEQYF.

This clonotype was detected many times. This beta chain lies outside the target of a library built for alpha chains; its clone size means little. The chain is built from TRBV13 and TRBJ2-3, with 7 bases identical to TRBD1. V shed 5 bases, J shed 1 base, and the junction held 12 bases outside the gene matches. The CDR3 is 17 residues long. In germline, CDR1 is PRHDT, CDR2 FYEKMQ (reference sequence). The CDR3: CASSARQGPLGTDTQYF. The CDR3 nucleotides are TGTGCCAGCAGCGCCCGACAGGGCCCGTTGGGCACAGATACGCAGTATTTT.

This clonotype was detected many times. Found in a library prepared for alpha chains, this beta chain is an off-target read, and its abundance has little meaning. The chain couples TRBV5-1 to TRBJ2-2; 7 nucleotides match TRBD2. CDR3 length equals 16 residues. Germline V gene data show CDR1 as SGHRS and CDR2 as YFSETQ. The V and J ends lost 4 bases and 1 base, in that order; junction bases with no gene match: 7. DNA of the CDR3: TGCGCCAGCAGCCCCAGAGTAGCGGGGAACACCGGGGAGCTGTTTTTT. This sequence encodes CASSPRVAGNTGELFF.

The table lists this clonotype with many counts. This beta chain is off target for a library built for alpha chains, so its abundance means little. The chain is built from TRBV28 and TRBJ1-1, with 9 bases that match TRBD1. V was pared by 4 bases and J by 6 bases, with 9 bases of the junction left unmatched. Germline loops: CDR1 MDHEN, CDR2 SYDVKM. This CDR3 spans 15 amino acids. The CDR3 sequence: CASSSPGTGKAEAFF. The CDR3, as DNA: TGTGCCAGCAGTTCTCCAGGGACAGGGAAGGCTGAAGCTTTCTTT.

There are many counts of this clonotype. In a library made to pick up alpha chains, this beta chain is a stray read with a size that means little. The V and J genes are TRBV20-1 and TRBJ2-5; tentatively, D is TRBD1 or TRBD2 (6 bases each). The V and J ends lost 3 bases and 4 bases respectively, with 12 bases between them. CDR3 size: 13 residues. Germline-derived CDR1 and CDR2 are DFQATT and SNEGSKA (reference sequence). CDR3 loop: CSASGGGRETQYF. DNA for the CDR3: TGCAGTGCTAGTGGAGGGGGGCGAGAGACCCAGTACTTC.

This clonotype was seen ten or more times. Because the library targeted alpha chains, this beta chain is an off-target read whose size means little. V and J are TRBV20-1 and TRBJ2-3; possible D gene TRBD2, 5 bases. This CDR3 is 15 amino acids long. V lost 0 bases and J 0 bases, leaving 10 bases between the germline ends. The germline V gene encodes CDR1 DFQATT and CDR2 SNEGSKA (reference sequence). For the CDR3, the DNA is TGCAGTGCTAGAGAGTACGGCGGGAGCACAGATACGCAGTATTTT. Translation: CSAREYGGSTDTQYF.

This clonotype rates as medium-sized. This beta chain came through as a stray read in a library set up for alpha chains, and its size says little. The V and J genes are TRBV27 and TRBJ1-6; D gene uncertain. Looked up from germline, CDR1 is MNHEY and CDR2 is SMNVEV (reference sequence). V was trimmed by 2 bases and J by 7 bases, leaving 6 bases between them. CDR3 length: 13 residues. The CDR3 loop is CASSLIRNSPLHF. CDR3 in DNA: TGTGCCAGCAGTTTAATCAGGAATTCACCCCTCCACTTT.

Worth noting for this clonotype: This beta chain turned up in a library designed for alpha chains; as an off-target read, its abundance says little. J is TRBJ1-1 and V is TRBV10-3; D gene unclear. Trimming stripped 0 bases from V and 1 base from J, with 9 bases between. This CDR3 is 15 amino acids long. Germline CDR1 is ENHRY and CDR2 is SYGVKD. CDR3 nucleotides: TGTGCCATCAGTGAGTCGGGAGGATGGAACACTGAAGCTTTCTTT. Its translation is CAISESGGWNTEAFF.

This clonotype is medium-sized within its sample. This beta chain is an off-target read within a library intended for alpha chains, so its frequency means little. This chain joins TRBV20-1 and TRBJ2-1; 8 bases are a match to TRBD2. The germline CDR1 and CDR2 sequences are DFQATT and SNEGSKA (reference sequence). CDR3 length: 15 amino acids. The trim removed 5 bases at V and 7 bases at J, leaving 13 bases unmatched. The CDR3 sequence: CSAPALAGIRNEQFF. The CDR3 bases are TGCAGTGCTCCCGCGTTAGCGGGAATACGGAATGAGCAGTTCTTC.

This clonotype showed up many times. This beta chain is an unintended read in a library built for alpha chains; its size means little. The CDR3 protein is CASSLAGRPYEQYF. Here the CDR3 DNA reads TGTGCCAGCAGTTTAGCGGGAAGACCCTACGAGCAGTACTTC. The J gene is TRBJ2-7, the V gene TRBV27; D is perhaps TRBD2 (6 bases). CDR3 size: 14 residues. Between the trimmed V and J ends, which lost 2 bases and 2 bases, there was a span of 10 bases. Germline CDR1 is MNHEY and CDR2 is SMNVEV (reference sequence).

This clonotype occurred a few times. A library prepared for alpha chains yielded this beta chain as an off-target read; its size is of little meaning. The V and J genes are TRBV7-2 and TRBJ1-2; D unresolved. Germline-derived CDR1 and CDR2 are SGHTA and FQGNSA. The CDR3 loop spans 13 amino acids. Trimming cost V 4 bases and J 2 bases, with 8 bases left between them. The CDR3 loop is CASSSQGNYGYTF. The CDR3 nucleotides are TGTGCCAGCAGCTCCCAAGGGAACTATGGCTACACCTTC.

This clonotype was counted at least ten times. It may be a read error: a sequence one base away is much more abundant. With the library built for alpha chains, this beta chain is off target and its frequency is not meaningful. This chain joins TRBV27 and TRBJ2-2; 10 bases are shared with TRBD2. CDR3 length equals 15 residues. In germline, CDR1 is MNHEY, CDR2 SMNVEV (reference sequence). The CDR3 DNA follows: TGTGCCAGCAGTTTGGGACTAGCGCCCACCGGGGAGCCGTTTTTT. Translated, it gives CASSLGLAPTGEPFF.

This clonotype ranks as medium-sized. Found in a library prepared for alpha chains, this beta chain is an off-target read, and its abundance has little meaning. The chain uses TRBV3-1 and TRBJ1-2; 8 positions match TRBD1. V shed 0 bases, J shed 5 bases, and the junction held 2 bases outside the gene matches. Germline V CDR1 and CDR2: LGHDT, YNNKEL (reference sequence). The CDR3 consists of 14 residues. The CDR3 reads CASSQDRGLYGYTF. The CDR3 nucleotides read TGTGCCAGCAGCCAAGACAGGGGGCTTTATGGCTACACCTTC.

This clonotype has ten or more counts. This beta chain is an unintended read in a library built for alpha chains; its size means little. V is TRBV7-2 and J is TRBJ2-1, with TRBD1 as a possible D gene (5 bases). The CDR3 contains 13 residues. Trimming stripped 1 base from V and 7 bases from J, with 8 bases between. Germline V gene data show CDR1 as SGHTA and CDR2 as FQGNSA. The CDR3, as DNA: TGTGCCAGCAGCTTAGTAGACAGTAATGAGCAGTTCTTC. This encodes CASSLVDSNEQFF.